This T cell receptor (beta chain) was sequenced during a study of beta chain features in type 1 diabetes. Study-wide points: Because the template was cDNA, high-expressing cells might be over-represented. A closer apparent resemblance between naive, central memory and Treg TCRB repertoires was seen in patients than in healthy donors. Patients with Type 1 diabetes showed moderately but significantly shorter TCRB CDR3s in all four CD4+ subsets.

V lost 6 bases to trimming and J lost 0 bases, with 11 bases between them. Germline CDR1 reads MGHRA; CDR2 reads YSYEKL. The CDR3 consists of 14 residues. Sequenced material consisted of expressed TCRB transcripts (all of the isolated RNA was reverse transcribed). Only in-frame clones appear in the TCRdb table, and some are missing; sequencing was by immunoSEQ multiplex PCR. The sample has 350,000 to 450,000 clones, about 15% seen once. Sorted CD4+ subsets: naive, central memory, regulatory, stem cell-like memory (CD45RO/CCR7/CD25/CD127/CD95/CD27 panel). This clone was observed a handful of times. Its cognate antigen is unknown.

The sample comprised naive CD4+ T cells from blood. This chain uses TRBV4-1 with TRBJ1-1; no firm D call. This clonotype was sampled from a woman younger than 35 in good health. This CDR3 reads CASRIPGLNTEAFF. In DNA, the CDR3 is TGCGCCAGCAGAATTCCAGGCTTGAACACTGAAGCTTTCTTT.